The 15 T cell receptor beta chains presented below share a single source sample, sequenced in a study of CD8 T cells in ankylosing spondylitis. One entry per CDR3 protein results from TCRdb running MiXCR on the 5' RACE reads. The repertoire holds around 120,000 distinct CDR3 sequences, with around 24% as singletons. Sequencing was done on a sample of synovial fluid, either unsorted or a sorted T cell fraction (not recorded which). The source is a male donor with ankylosing spondylitis.

This clonotype appeared a few times. This sequence joins TRBV10-3 and TRBJ2-1; 15 bases line up with TRBD2. The CDR3 loop spans 17 amino acids. Trimming took 10 bases from V and 0 from J; bases not matched to a gene: 7. Germline loops: CDR1 ENHRY, CDR2 SYGVKD. The CDR3 DNA is TGTGCCACCCCCGGACTAGCGGGAGGGAGCTCCTACAATGAGCAGTTCTTC. It is translated as CATPGLAGGSSYNEQFF.

This clonotype was detected ten times or more. The rearrangement joins TRBV10-2 to TRBJ2-7; 7 positions agree with TRBD2. The V segment lost 4 bases and the J segment 0 bases; nucleotides outside the gene matches: 9. The CDR3 consists of 16 residues. In germline, CDR1 is WSHSY, CDR2 SAAADI. CDR3 DNA sequence: TGCGCCAGCAGTGGCCCTCTAGCGGCCCTCTCCTACGAGCAGTACTTC. It yields the protein CASSGPLAALSYEQYF.

The chain combines TRBV5-5 with TRBJ2-3; possibly TRBD2 for D (5 bases). Germline CDR1 and CDR2: SGHKS and YYEKEE (reference sequence). The V gene lost 1 base and the J gene lost 0 bases, with 9 bases spanning the gap. The CDR3 spans 15 residues. The chain's CDR3 is CASSLWTPSTDTQYF. The CDR3 DNA is TGTGCCAGCAGCTTGTGGACTCCTAGCACAGATACGCAGTATTTT.

The chain employs TRBV20-1 and TRBJ2-3; D possibly corresponds to TRBD2 (5 bases). CDR1 DFQATT and CDR2 SNEGSKA come from the germline V gene (reference sequence). The V gene lost 6 bases and the J gene lost 7 bases, with 20 bases spanning the gap. The CDR3 has 14 residues. As DNA, the CDR3 is TGCAGTGCCTTATTCCGGGAAAGTGGGTATACGCAGTATTTT. As protein: CSALFRESGYTQYF.

The rearrangement uses TRBV28 and TRBJ1-5; unclear D gene. The germline V gene has CDR1 MDHEN and CDR2 SYDVKM. The CDR3 contains 13 residues. V was cut by 11 bases and J by 0 bases, with 11 bases left in between. The CDR3 spells CAARIYSNQPQHF. The CDR3 bases are TGTGCCGCAAGGATATATAGCAATCAGCCCCAGCATTTT.

The chain links TRBV7-2 to TRBJ2-3; the match to TRBD2 covers 7 bases. CDR1 SGHTA and CDR2 FQGNSA come from the germline V gene. The ends lost 1 base at V and 2 bases at J; junction bases unmatched: 6. The CDR3 covers 16 residues. The CDR3 region has the DNA TGTGCCAGCAGCTTAGGGGCTAGCGGATACACAGATACGCAGTATTTT. Protein sequence: CASSLGASGYTDTQYF.

The rearrangement uses TRBV12-3 or TRBV12-4 and TRBJ1-1; no firm D call. The CDR3 is 14 amino acids. With 3 bases removed from V and 4 bases from J, the gap between germline ends came to 12 bases. The CDR3 DNA reads as TGTGCCAGCAGTTTTATGGGGAGGGTCACTGAAGCTTTCTTT. This codes for CASSFMGRVTEAFF.

There are a few counts of this clonotype. The chain uses TRBV20-1 and TRBJ2-1; D is possibly TRBD1 or TRBD2 (5 bases each). V gave up 1 base and J gave up 2 bases, with 12 bases separating them. Germline CDR1 reads DFQATT; CDR2 reads SNEGSKA (reference sequence). There are 15 residues in the CDR3. The CDR3 DNA reads TGCAGTGCTAGAGGGGACGGGGTGGCCTACAATGAGCAGTTCTTC. Protein product: CSARGDGVAYNEQFF.

This clonotype was found a few times. The V and J genes are TRBV6-1 and TRBJ2-6; 11 nucleotides match TRBD1. Germline V gene lookup returns CDR1 MNHNS and CDR2 SASEGT. Trimming at V came to 4 bases and at J to 3 bases, leaving 5 bases not matched to a gene. There are 17 residues in the CDR3. CDR3 DNA sequence: TGTGCCAGCAGTGCCCGGGACAGGGGGTTTGGGGCCAACGTCCTGACTTTC. Its translation is CASSARDRGFGANVLTF.

The V and J genes are TRBV6-2 or TRBV6-3 and TRBJ2-1; 12 bases align to TRBD2. Germline V gene data show CDR1 as MNHEY and CDR2 as SVGEGT. With V trimmed by 2 bases and J by 3 bases, 5 bases remained unmatched. The CDR3 sequence is 17 residues long. The CDR3 region has the DNA TGTGCCAGCAGTTACAGGACTAGCGGGACCCGCTACAATGAGCAGTTCTTC. This sequence encodes CASSYRTSGTRYNEQFF.

This clonotype was picked up many times. This rearrangement joins TRBV5-1 to TRBJ2-7, with TRBD2 matching over 12 bases. The CDR3 covers 14 residues. V was clipped by 4 bases and J by 5 bases; unmatched bases: 4. Germline V CDR1 and CDR2: SGHRS, YFSETQ. CDR3 bases: TGCGCCAGCAGCACGACTAGCGGGAGTAACGAGCAGTACTTC. Protein product: CASSTTSGSNEQYF.

The genes are TRBV29-1 and TRBJ1-5; a weak D match, TRBD1 (5 bases). V lost 6 bases and J 6 bases, leaving 12 bases between the germline ends. CDR3 size: 12 residues. Germline V gives CDR1 SQVTM, CDR2 ANQGSEA. The CDR3 region is CSVGRDGQPQHF. In nucleotides, the CDR3 is TGCAGCGTGGGGAGGGACGGTCAGCCCCAGCATTTT.

This clonotype turned up a few times. This chain links TRBV27 with TRBJ2-3; a possible D gene is TRBD2 (7 bases). The CDR3 loop spans 16 amino acids. CDR1 MNHEY and CDR2 SMNVEV come from the germline V gene (reference sequence). V lost 1 base and J lost 3, with 14 bases in between. The DNA of the CDR3 is TGTGCCAGCAGTTTATGGAGCAGGGGAGGGACAGATACGCAGTATTTT. Its protein product is CASSLWSRGGTDTQYF.

The genes are TRBV4-1 and TRBJ2-1; TRBD1 aligns across 9 bases. CDR1 is MGHRA and CDR2 is YSYEKL in the germline V gene. The junction had 8 bases not matched to a gene; V was cut back by 1 base and J by 4 bases. The CDR3 sequence is 17 residues long. In DNA, the CDR3 is TGCGCCAGCAGCCAAGTTTCGGGACAGGGTCCGTACAATGAGCAGTTCTTC. This codes for CASSQVSGQGPYNEQFF.

J is TRBJ2-5 and V is TRBV6-6, with a possible D match to TRBD1 (6 bases). The CDR3 contains 12 residues. Germline CDR1 reads MNHNY; CDR2 reads SVGAGI (reference sequence). V was cut by 8 bases and J by 0 bases, with 7 bases left in between. CDR3 loop: CASQGYQETQYF. The CDR3 nucleotides are TGTGCCAGCCAGGGGTACCAAGAGACCCAGTACTTC.